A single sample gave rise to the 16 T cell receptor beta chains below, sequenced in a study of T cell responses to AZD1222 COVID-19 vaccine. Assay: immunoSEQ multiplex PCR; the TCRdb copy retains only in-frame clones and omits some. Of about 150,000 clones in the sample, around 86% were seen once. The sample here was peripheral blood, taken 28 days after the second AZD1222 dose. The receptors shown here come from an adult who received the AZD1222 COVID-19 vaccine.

The CDR3 loop reads CASSGRVRSGELFF. In nucleotides, the CDR3 is TGTGCCAGCAGCGGACGGGTTCGGTCCGGGGAGCTGTTTTTT. This rearrangement joins TRBV28 to TRBJ2-2, with D unclear. CDR1 is MDHEN, CDR2 SYDVKM, per germline. The CDR3 extends over 14 amino acids. Trimming stripped 6 bases from V and 6 bases from J, with 14 bases between. Variable domain in full (rest from reference TRBV28 and TRBJ2-2): DVKVTQSSRYLVKRTGEKVFLECVQDMDHENMFWYRQDPGLGLRLIYFSYDVKMKEKGDIPEGYSVSREKKERFSLILESASTNQTSMYLCASSGRVRSGELFFGEGSRLTVL.

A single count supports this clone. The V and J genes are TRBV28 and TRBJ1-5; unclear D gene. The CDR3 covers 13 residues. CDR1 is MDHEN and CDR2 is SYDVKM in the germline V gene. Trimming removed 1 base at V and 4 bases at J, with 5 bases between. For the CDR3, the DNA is TGTGCCAGCAGTTTATCGGGGAATCAGCCCCAGCATTTT. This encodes CASSLSGNQPQHF.

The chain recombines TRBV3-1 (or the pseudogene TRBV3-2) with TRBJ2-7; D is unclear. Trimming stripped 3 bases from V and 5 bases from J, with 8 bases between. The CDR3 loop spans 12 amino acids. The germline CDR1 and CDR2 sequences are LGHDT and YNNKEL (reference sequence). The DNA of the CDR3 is TGTGCCAGCAGCCATCTTGCGGACGAGCAGTACTTC. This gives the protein CASSHLADEQYF.

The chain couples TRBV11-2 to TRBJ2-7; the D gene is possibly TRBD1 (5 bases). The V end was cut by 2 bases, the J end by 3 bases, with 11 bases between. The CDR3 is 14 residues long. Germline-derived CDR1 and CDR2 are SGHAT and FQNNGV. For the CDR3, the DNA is TGTGCCAGCAGCTTACAGGGAAAGAGCTACGAGCAGTACTTC. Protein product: CASSLQGKSYEQYF.

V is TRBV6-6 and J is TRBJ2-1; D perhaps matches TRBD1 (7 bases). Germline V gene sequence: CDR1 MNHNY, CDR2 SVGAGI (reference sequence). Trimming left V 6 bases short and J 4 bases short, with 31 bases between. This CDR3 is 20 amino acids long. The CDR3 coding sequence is TGTGCCAGCAGCGCCTCAGGGGGGATAAGAAGCGGCCGGTCGTACAATGAGCAGTTCTTC. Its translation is CASSASGGIRSGRSYNEQFF.

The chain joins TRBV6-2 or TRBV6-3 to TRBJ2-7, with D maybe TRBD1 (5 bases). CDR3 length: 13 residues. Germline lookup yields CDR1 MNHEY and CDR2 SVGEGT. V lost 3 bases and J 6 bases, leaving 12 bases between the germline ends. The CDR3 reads CASSYLQGFEQYF. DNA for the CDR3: TGTGCCAGCAGTTATCTTCAGGGTTTCGAGCAGTACTTC.

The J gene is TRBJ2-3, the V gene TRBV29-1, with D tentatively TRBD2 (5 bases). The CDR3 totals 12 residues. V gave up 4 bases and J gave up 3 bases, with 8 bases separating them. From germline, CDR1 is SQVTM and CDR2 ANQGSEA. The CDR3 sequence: CSVVRGTDTQYF. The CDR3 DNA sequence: TGCAGCGTTGTGCGAGGGACAGATACGCAGTATTTT.

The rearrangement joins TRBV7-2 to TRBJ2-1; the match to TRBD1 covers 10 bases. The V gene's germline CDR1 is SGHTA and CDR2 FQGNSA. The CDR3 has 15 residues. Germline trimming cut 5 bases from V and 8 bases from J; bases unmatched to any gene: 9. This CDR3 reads CASSPFRQGADEQFF. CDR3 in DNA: TGTGCCAGCAGCCCGTTCCGACAGGGGGCCGATGAGCAGTTCTTC.

CDR3 in DNA: TGTGCCAGCTCACCGCGTACCGGGACATCCGCTGAGACCCAGTACTTC. Residues: CASSPRTGTSAETQYF. The chain recombines TRBV18 with TRBJ2-5; a possible D gene is TRBD1 (6 bases). Germline V gene lookup returns CDR1 KGHSH and CDR2 LQKENI. The V end was cut by 3 bases, the J end by 5 bases, with 19 bases between. CDR3 size: 16 residues. Combining the CDR3 with reference TRBV18 and TRBJ2-5 gives the whole variable domain NAGVMQNPRHLVRRRGQEARLRCSPMKGHSHVYWYRQLPEEGLKFMVYLQKENIIDESGMPKERFSAEFPKEGPSILRIQQVVRGDSAAYFCASSPRTGTSAETQYFGPGTRLLVL.

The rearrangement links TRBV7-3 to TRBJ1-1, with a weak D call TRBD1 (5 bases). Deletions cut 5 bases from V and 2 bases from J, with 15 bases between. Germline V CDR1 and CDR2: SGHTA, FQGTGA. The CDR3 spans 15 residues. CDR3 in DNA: TGTGCCAGCAGCCAGCAACGGGGGGGAAACACTGAAGCTTTCTTT. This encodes CASSQQRGGNTEAFF.

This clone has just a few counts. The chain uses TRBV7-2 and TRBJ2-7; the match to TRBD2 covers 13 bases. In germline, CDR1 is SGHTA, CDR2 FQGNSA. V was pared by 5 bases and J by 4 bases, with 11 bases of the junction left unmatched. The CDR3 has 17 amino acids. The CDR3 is CASSLWITGLAGYEQYF. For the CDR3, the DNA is TGTGCCAGCAGCCTCTGGATTACGGGACTAGCGGGGTACGAGCAGTACTTC.

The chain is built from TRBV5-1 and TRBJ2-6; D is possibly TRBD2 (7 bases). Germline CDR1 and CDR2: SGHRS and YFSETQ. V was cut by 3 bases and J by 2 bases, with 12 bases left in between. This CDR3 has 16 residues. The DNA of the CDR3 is TGCGCCAGCAGCTCGGGGGCGGGGGCTGGGGCCAACGTCCTGACTTTC. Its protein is CASSSGAGAGANVLTF.

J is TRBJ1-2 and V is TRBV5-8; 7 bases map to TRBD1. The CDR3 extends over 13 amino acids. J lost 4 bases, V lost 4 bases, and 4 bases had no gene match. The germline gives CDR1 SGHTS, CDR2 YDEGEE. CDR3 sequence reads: CASSRTGIYGYTF. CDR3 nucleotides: TGTGCCAGCAGCCGGACAGGCATCTATGGCTACACCTTC.

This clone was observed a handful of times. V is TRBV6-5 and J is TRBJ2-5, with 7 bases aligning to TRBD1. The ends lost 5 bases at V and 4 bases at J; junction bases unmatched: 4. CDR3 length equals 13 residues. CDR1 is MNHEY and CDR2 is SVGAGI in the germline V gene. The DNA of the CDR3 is TGTGCCAGCAGTCTTACAGGGGTAGAGACCCAGTACTTC. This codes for CASSLTGVETQYF.

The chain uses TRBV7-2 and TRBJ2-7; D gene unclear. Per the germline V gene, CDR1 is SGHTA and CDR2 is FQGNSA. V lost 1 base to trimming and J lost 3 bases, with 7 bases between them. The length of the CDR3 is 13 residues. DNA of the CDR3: TGTGCCAGCAGCTTAGGATTCGGCTACGAGCAGTACTTC. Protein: CASSLGFGYEQYF.

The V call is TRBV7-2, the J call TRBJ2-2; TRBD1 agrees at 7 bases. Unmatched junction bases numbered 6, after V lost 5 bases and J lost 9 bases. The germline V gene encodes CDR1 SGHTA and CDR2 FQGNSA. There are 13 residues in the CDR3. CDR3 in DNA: TGTGCCAGCAGCCAAAACAGGGGCCGGGAGCTGTTTTTT. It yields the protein CASSQNRGRELFF.